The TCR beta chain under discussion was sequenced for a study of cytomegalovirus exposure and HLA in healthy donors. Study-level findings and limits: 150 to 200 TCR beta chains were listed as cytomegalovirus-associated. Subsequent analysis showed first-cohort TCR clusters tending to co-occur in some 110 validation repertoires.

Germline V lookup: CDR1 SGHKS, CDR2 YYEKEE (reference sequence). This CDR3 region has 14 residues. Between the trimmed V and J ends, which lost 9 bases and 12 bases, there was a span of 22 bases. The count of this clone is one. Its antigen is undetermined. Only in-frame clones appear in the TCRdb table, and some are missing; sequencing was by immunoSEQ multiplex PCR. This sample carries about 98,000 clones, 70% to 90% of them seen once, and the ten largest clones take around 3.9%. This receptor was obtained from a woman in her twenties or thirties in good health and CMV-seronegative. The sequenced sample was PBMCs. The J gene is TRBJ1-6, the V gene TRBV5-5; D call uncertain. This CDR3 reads CATTSGGDQRPLHF. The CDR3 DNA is TGTGCCACCACCTCAGGAGGAGATCAGCGACCCCTCCACTTT.